A selection of T cell receptor beta chains follows, all from one sample in a study of PD-1 blockade in mismatch repair-deficient tumors. Assay used: immunoSEQ multiplex PCR; TCRdb lists only in-frame clones, some missing. The table lists some 19,000 clones, 82% of them singletons. Sequences were derived from PBMCs, sampled 52 weeks after starting pembrolizumab. Every receptor here comes from an adult with mismatch repair-deficient cancer. Both conserved end residues are part of each CDR3. The order of the fields is V gene, J gene, CDR3 protein.

>TRBV30|TRBJ2-7
CAWRTLRGNDYEQYF
>TRBV5-1|TRBJ2-5
CASSYFGDWSYQETQYF
>TRBV6-6|TRBJ1-2
CASSTEVSGYTF
>TRBV15|TRBJ2-1
CATSGKTGFFFYNEQFF
>TRBV5-4|TRBJ1-2
CASSGDRGSYGYTF
>TRBV7-2|NA
CASSLTAGGAFYEQYF
>TRBV7-2|TRBJ2-1
CASSLVAPTLTNEQFF
>TRBV13|TRBJ2-1
CATYILNEQFF
>TRBV27|TRBJ1-5
CASSFRGSNQPQHF
>TRBV7-6|TRBJ2-1
CASSSRLAGAEYEQFF
>TRBV7-2|TRBJ2-5
CASSLRGQETQYF
>TRBV2|TRBJ2-1
CASSAGLAGVGVYNEQFF
>TRBV2|TRBJ2-1
CASNGLAESSYNEQFF
>TRBV6-5|TRBJ1-6
CASSYSSGSSSPLHF
>TRBV7-6|TRBJ2-7
CASSLGQARYYEQYF